This TCR beta chain is from a study of blood T cell repertoires in COVID-19. Study as a whole: The samples span acute and convalescent COVID-19 from the United States, Italy and Spain. Nucleic acid was either cDNA or gDNA, and it came from T cells, B-cell-depleted T cells, or PBMCs.

Source study methods: Estimation of nucleated cell counts was performed using reference gene primer amplification. Using immunoSEQ multiplex PCR, the repertoire was profiled, and TCRdb retains in-frame clones only, with some absent. V, J and clone size derive from that table, while D and trimming were established from the DNA sequence. This sample has around 620,000 clones, with 85% to 90% found just once. Germline V lookup: CDR1 LNHDA, CDR2 SQIVND (reference sequence). The CDR3 has 12 amino acids. V gave up 5 bases and J gave up 5 bases; unmatched junction bases: 2. This receptor was identified in a woman under 30 with acute or convalescent COVID-19. Source material: peripheral blood. The chain has TRBV19 and TRBJ2-7; 8 nucleotides line up with TRBD1. In DNA, the CDR3 is TGTGCCAGTAGTTCGGACAGGGACGAGCAGTACTTC. It encodes CASSSDRDEQYF.